The T cell receptor (beta chain) under discussion was sequenced for a study of T cell repertoires in cytomegalovirus infection. The V gene end was trimmed by 5 bases and the J gene end by 2 bases; junction bases not matched to a gene: 5. This CDR3 spans 15 amino acids. Germline V gene sequence: CDR1 SGHVT, CDR2 SQSDAQ. Many counts were recorded for this clonotype. Its cognate antigen is unknown. Study-level findings and limits: HLA-C-restricted CMV clonotypes gave the most frequent clonotype in two of eight donors.

MiXCR, applied by TCRdb to the reads, yields one record per CDR3 protein. The table includes 60,000 to 75,000 distinct CDR3 sequences, around 3.8% detected once. J is TRBJ2-2 and V is TRBV7-4, with 7 bases that match TRBD1. Sequencing was carried out using PBMCs. The sequence was collected from a human donor in good health (CMV status not recorded). Some clones in this sample may be carry-over from other donors' samples. The CDR3 region is CASSPGTENTGELFF. DNA for the CDR3: TGTGCCAGCAGCCCCGGGACAGAAAACACCGGGGAGCTGTTTTTT. Supplemented by reference TRBV7-4 and TRBJ2-2, the full variable domain reads GAGVSQSPRYKVAKRGRDVALRCDSISGHVTLYWYRQTLGQGSEVLTYSQSDAQRDKSGRPSGRFSAERPERSVSTLKIQRTEQGDSAVYLCASSPGTENTGELFFGEGSRLTVL.